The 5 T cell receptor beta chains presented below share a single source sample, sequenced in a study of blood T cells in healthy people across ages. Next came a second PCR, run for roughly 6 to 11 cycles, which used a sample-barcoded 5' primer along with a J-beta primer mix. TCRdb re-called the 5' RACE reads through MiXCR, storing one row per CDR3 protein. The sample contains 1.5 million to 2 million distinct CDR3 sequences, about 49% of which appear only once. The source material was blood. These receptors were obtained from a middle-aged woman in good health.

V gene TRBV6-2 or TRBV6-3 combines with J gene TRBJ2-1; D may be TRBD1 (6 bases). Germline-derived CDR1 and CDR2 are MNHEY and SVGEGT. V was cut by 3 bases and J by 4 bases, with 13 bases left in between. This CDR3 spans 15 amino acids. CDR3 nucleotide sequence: TGTGCCAGCAGTTATTCCGGGACAACTTACAATGAGCAGTTCTTC. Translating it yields CASSYSGTTYNEQFF.

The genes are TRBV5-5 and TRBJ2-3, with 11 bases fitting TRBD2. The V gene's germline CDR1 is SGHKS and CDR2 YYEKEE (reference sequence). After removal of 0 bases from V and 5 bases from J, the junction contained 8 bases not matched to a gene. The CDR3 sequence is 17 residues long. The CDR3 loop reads CASSLGRLAGGGDTQYF. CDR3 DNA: TGTGCCAGCAGCTTGGGACGTCTAGCGGGGGGAGGAGATACGCAGTATTTT. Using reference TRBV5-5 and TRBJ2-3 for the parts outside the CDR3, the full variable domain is DAGVTQSPTHLIKTRGQQVTLRCSPISGHKSVSWYQQVLGQGPQFIFQYYEKEERGRGNFPDRFSARQFPNYSSELNVNALLLGDSALYLCASSLGRLAGGGDTQYFGPGTRLTVL.

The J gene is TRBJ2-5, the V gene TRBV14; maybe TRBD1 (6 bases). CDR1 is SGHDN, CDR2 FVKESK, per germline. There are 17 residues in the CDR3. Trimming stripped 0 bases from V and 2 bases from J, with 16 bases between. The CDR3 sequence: CASSQERRGAGQETQYF. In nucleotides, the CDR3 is TGTGCCAGCAGCCAAGAACGCAGGGGAGCCGGGCAAGAGACCCAGTACTTC. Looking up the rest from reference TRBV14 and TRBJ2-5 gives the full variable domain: EAGVTQFPSHSVIEKGQTVTLRCDPISGHDNLYWYRRVMGKEIKFLLHFVKESKQDESGMPNNRFLAERTGGTYSTLKVQPAELEDSGVYFCASSQERRGAGQETQYFGPGTRLLVL.

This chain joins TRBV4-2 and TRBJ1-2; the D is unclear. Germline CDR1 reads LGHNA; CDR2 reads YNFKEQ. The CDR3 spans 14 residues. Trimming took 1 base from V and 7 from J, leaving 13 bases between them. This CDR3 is CASSQVSSFLGYTF. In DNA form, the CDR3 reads TGTGCCAGCAGCCAAGTCAGTAGTTTTCTTGGCTACACCTTC.

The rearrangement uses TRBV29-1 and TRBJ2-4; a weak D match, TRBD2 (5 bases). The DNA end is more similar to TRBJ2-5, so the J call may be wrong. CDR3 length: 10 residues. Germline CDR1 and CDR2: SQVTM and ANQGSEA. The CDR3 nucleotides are TGCAGCGTGTCCGAGGGGACCCAGTACTTC. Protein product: CSVSEGTQYF.